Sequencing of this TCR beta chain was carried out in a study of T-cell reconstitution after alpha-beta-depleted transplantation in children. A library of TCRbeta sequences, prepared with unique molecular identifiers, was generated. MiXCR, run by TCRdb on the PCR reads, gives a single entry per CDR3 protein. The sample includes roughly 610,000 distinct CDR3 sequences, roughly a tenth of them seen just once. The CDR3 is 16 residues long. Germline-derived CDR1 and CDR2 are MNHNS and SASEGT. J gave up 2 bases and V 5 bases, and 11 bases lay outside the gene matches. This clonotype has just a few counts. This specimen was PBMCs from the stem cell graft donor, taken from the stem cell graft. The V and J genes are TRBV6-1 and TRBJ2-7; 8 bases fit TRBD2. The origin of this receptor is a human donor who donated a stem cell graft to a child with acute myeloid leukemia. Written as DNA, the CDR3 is TGTGCCAGCAGTCGCGGACGGGGGGGCGCGACCTACGAGCAGTACTTC. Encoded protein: CASSRGRGGATYEQYF.